The 4 T cell receptor beta chains in this list originate from one sample, sequenced in a study of blood T cell repertoires in COVID-19. Some clones are missing from TCRdb's copy, which holds only in-frame ones; the method was immunoSEQ multiplex PCR. Among 180,000 or so clones listed, about four fifths were seen once. Input material: peripheral blood. Receptors originate from a man aged 35 to 55 who had recovered from COVID-19.

V gene TRBV5-6 combines with J gene TRBJ1-2; TRBD1 agrees at 8 bases. This CDR3 has 15 amino acids. CDR1 SGHDT and CDR2 YYEEEE come from the germline V gene. V was pared by 3 bases and J by 3 bases, with 7 bases of the junction left unmatched. In DNA form, the CDR3 reads TGTGCCAGCAGCTGGGGACAGGAGACAGACTATGGCTACACCTTC. Its protein product is CASSWGQETDYGYTF.

This chain joins TRBV4-2 and TRBJ2-5, with 8 bases fitting TRBD1. With 2 bases clipped from V and 4 bases from J, the junction kept 3 bases outside the gene matches. Germline V gene sequence: CDR1 LGHNA, CDR2 YNFKEQ. CDR3 length: 14 residues. The CDR3: CASSQQDRGETQYF. The CDR3 region has the DNA TGTGCCAGCAGCCAACAAGACAGGGGAGAGACCCAGTACTTC.

This clone turned up a few times. The rearrangement joins TRBV4-1 to TRBJ2-7; 8 bases map to TRBD2. Germline V lookup: CDR1 MGHRA, CDR2 YSYEKL. The length of the CDR3 is 15 residues. V lost 0 bases and J lost 7; bases outside the gene matches: 8. The CDR3 loop reads CASSQDPGGAREQYF. The CDR3 nucleotides read TGCGCCAGCAGCCAAGACCCCGGGGGGGCGCGAGAGCAGTACTTC.

The V and J genes are TRBV5-6 and TRBJ1-2; TRBD1 might be the D (5 bases). V dropped 0 bases and J dropped 7 bases, with 10 bases sitting between them. CDR1 is SGHDT, CDR2 YYEEEE, per germline. The CDR3 consists of 13 residues. CDR3: CASSLGQYSGYTF. The CDR3, as DNA: TGTGCCAGCAGCTTGGGACAGTATAGTGGCTACACCTTC.